The TCR beta chain described here comes from a study of blood T cell repertoires in COVID-19. Study summary: Sample material is recorded as cDNA or gDNA derived from T cells, B-cell-depleted T cells, or PBMCs.

This clone has a single count. Between the trimmed V and J ends, which lost 1 base and 4 bases, there was a span of 2 bases. The V gene's germline CDR1 is KGHDR and CDR2 SFDVKD. This CDR3 spans 12 amino acids. Original analysis: How many nucleated cells were present was estimated from reference gene primer amplification. Assay: immunoSEQ multiplex PCR; the TCRdb copy retains only in-frame clones and omits some. That table is the source of V, J and clone size, and D and trimming were worked out from the DNA. The repertoire consists of about 110,000 clones, with about two thirds occurring once and the leading ten covering about 1.8%.

This TCR was sampled from a woman between 40 and 55 years old with acute or convalescent COVID-19. Sequencing used peripheral blood. The chain links TRBV24-1 to TRBJ2-3; the D is unclear. The CDR3 nucleotides are TGTGCCACCAGTGATTTCGCAGATACGCAGTATTTT. Residues: CATSDFADTQYF.